This T cell receptor (beta chain) was captured by sequencing in a study of CD8+ T cells in alopecia areata (dated by TCRdb to the late 2010s). The study in broad terms: High-throughput TCRbeta sequencing was used to examine T cell clonal expansion in alopecia areata in both the C3H/HeJ mouse model and human patients. In humans, TCRbeta sequencing was performed on scalp tissue and on sorted CD4+ and CD8+ peripheral blood T cells from healthy controls and from patients with patchy or totalis/universalis alopecia areata. Scalp clonality was compared across normal scalp (n=4), patchy alopecia areata scalp (n=8), and alopecia totalis/universalis scalp (n=8). The RNA source kit depended on sample type: the PAXgene miRNA kit for fixed scalp, the miRNeasy kit for PBMCs, and the RNeasy kit for mouse skin. immunoSEQ multiplex PCR using 35 Vbeta forward primers and 13 Jbeta reverse primers was used to amplify TCRbeta CDR3 regions. Broad study findings and their caveats: Compared with mice, TCR sequences shared between patients were less clear, possibly partly because of HLA diversity across the patient population. Unlike mouse skin, where gammadelta T cells dominate, normal human skin contains resident alphabeta T cells that get sequenced too, which complicates analysis of the scalp TCR repertoire. Higher clonality and more expanded CD8+ clones were observed in lesional scalp than in normal scalp, particularly in alopecia totalis/universalis, a finding suggestive of antigenic drive.

This clone was seen only a few times. The antigen this receptor binds is unknown. Per-base qualities were not stored, and no clone one base away is much larger. PBMCs were separated by density centrifugation and stained for CD3, CD4 and CD8, after which CD4+ and CD8+ T cells were sorted on a FACSAria. Scalp biopsies and blood samples were provided by unaffected controls. Library creation used the immunoSEQ multiplex PCR assay. To provide template for TCR sequencing, every sample had RNA extracted and reverse transcribed into cDNA. First-strand cDNA was synthesized with SuperScript III using a 2:1 mix of oligo-dT and random hexamers. A synthetic immune receptor repertoire was used to assess amplification bias, and residual bias was removed computationally. In the authors' own workflow: After raw reads were preprocessed to remove errors, the CDR3 was defined following IMGT conventions as running from the conserved cysteine to phenylalanine. Clonality was calculated as 1 minus Shannon entropy normalized by log2 of the number of productive unique TCRs. Scalp TCRbeta sequences were cross-referenced with sorted blood CD4 and CD8 repertoires so that the CD4 or CD8 identity of scalp clones could be inferred. TCRdb took this table from immuneACCESS and kept in-frame rearrangements with V and J called. Such tables lack part of the clones; where checked against another copy, unresolved V genes explain under half of the gap, and the rest is unexplained. V and J calls and clone size are given by that table; D and trimming were obtained from the DNA. This sample gives over 150,000 clones in total; roughly three fifths of them show up just once. Together, the top ten hold 4% to 6% of the sample.

Sequenced material: CD8+ T cells sorted from blood. This clonotype was sampled from a human donor in good health.

This receptor has the CDR3 CASSLGAQGEPQHF. The bases are TGTGCCAGCAGCCTAGGAGCTCAGGGGGAGCCCCAGCATTTT. The chain is assembled from TRBV7-8 and TRBJ1-5, and 7 junctional nucleotides match TRBD1. The CDR3, cysteine through phenylalanine, is 14 amino acids long. The entry retains the CDR3 DNA only, 42 bases that are in frame from base 1. The germline V end is reduced by 5 bases and the J end by 8 bases; junction bases left unmatched: 9. As encoded in the germline V gene, CDR1 is SGHVS while CDR2 is FQNEAQ. Supplemented by the reference TRBV7-8 and TRBJ1-5 proteins around the CDR3, the complete variable domain is GAGVSQSPRYKVAKRGQDVALRCDPISGHVSLFWYQQALGQGPEFLTYFQNEAQLDKSGLPSDRFFAERPEGSVSTLKIQRTQQEDSAVYLCASSLGAQGEPQHFGDGTRLSIL.